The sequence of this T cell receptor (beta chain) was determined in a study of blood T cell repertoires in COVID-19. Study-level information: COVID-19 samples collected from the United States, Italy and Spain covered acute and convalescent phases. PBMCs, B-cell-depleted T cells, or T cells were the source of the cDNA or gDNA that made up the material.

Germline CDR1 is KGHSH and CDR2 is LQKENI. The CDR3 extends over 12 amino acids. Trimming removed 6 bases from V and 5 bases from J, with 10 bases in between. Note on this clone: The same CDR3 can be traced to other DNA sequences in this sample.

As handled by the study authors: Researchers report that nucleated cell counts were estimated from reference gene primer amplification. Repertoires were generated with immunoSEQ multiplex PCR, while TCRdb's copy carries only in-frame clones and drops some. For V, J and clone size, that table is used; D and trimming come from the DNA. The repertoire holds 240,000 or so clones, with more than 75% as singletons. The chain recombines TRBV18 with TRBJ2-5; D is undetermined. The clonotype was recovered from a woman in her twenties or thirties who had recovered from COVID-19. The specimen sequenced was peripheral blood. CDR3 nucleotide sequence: TGTGCCAGCTCGCCGCTGAGGGAGACCCAGTACTTC. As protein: CASSPLRETQYF.